This T cell receptor beta chain derives from a study of blood T cell repertoires in COVID-19. Across the whole study: Samples came from the United States, Italy and Spain, spanning acute and convalescent COVID-19. T cells, B-cell-depleted T cells, or PBMCs supplied cDNA or gDNA.

In the original analysis: Estimated nucleated cell counts came from reference gene primer amplification. Here immunoSEQ multiplex PCR was the method, and the copy in TCRdb shows in-frame clones only, minus some. V, J and clone size derive from that table, while D and trimming were established from the DNA sequence. The sample includes about 270,000 clones, roughly 86% of them seen just once. The CDR3 has 13 residues. Per germline, CDR1 MRHNA and CDR2 SNTAGT. Trimming cost V 5 bases and J 8 bases; bases outside gene matches: 4. In its sample, this clone was seen once. This chain links TRBV6-4 with TRBJ1-2; 11 positions agree with TRBD1. The sequenced sample consisted of peripheral blood. The source of this sequence is a man aged 35 to 55 who had recovered from COVID-19. The CDR3 spells CASSWTGGRGYTF. In DNA form, the CDR3 reads TGTGCCAGCAGTTGGACAGGGGGCAGGGGCTACACCTTC.